The 12 T cell receptor beta chains reported below all come from one sample, sequenced in a study of T cells in Graves' hyperthyroidism and ophthalmopathy. RNA transcripts were the template for amplifying TCR beta CDR3 regions. HTBI primers were the set used in a first-round RT-PCR of the TCR CDR3. TCRdb re-called the multiplex PCR reads with MiXCR, one entry per CDR3 protein. This table has about 620,000 distinct CDR3 sequences, 15% to 20% appearing once. What was sequenced was blood. The receptors originated from a woman in her twenties or thirties with Graves' hyperthyroidism.

This clonotype was seen at least ten times. The junction and the germline gene differ at one end; a read error may be behind it. The chain's CDR3 is CSSVSGYVSYEQYF. In nucleotides, the CDR3 is TGCAGCTCCGTTAGCGGGTATGTCTCCTACGAGCAGTACTTC. This chain uses TRBV7-9 with TRBJ2-7; 7 bases map to TRBD2. The CDR3 covers 14 residues. CDR1 and CDR2 from the germline V gene are SEHNR and FQNEAQ (reference sequence).

This clonotype was counted only a few times. This chain connects TRBV20-1 to TRBJ2-1; 13 nucleotides line up with TRBD2. This CDR3 region has 16 residues. Germline V CDR1 and CDR2: DFQATT, SNEGSKA (reference sequence). Unmatched junction bases numbered 8, after V lost 3 bases and J lost 6 bases. The CDR3 here is CSARGLAGILGNEQFF. The CDR3 region has the DNA TGCAGTGCTAGGGGACTAGCGGGAATATTGGGCAATGAGCAGTTCTTC.

In DNA, the CDR3 is TGTGCCATCAGTTCCGACAGGGGACAAGAGACCCAGTACTTC. Encoded protein: CAISSDRGQETQYF. This rearrangement joins TRBV10-3 to TRBJ2-5; 8 bases agree with TRBD1. CDR1 and CDR2 from the germline V gene are ENHRY and SYGVKD. This CDR3 is built from 14 residues. V was clipped by 5 bases and J by 2 bases; unmatched bases: 4.

The rearrangement links TRBV12-5 to TRBJ1-5; unclear D gene. The CDR3 sequence is 16 residues long. CDR1 is LGHNT and CDR2 is FRNRAP in the germline V gene. Trimming took 0 bases from V and 1 from J, leaving 10 bases between them. The CDR3 here is CASGLVLGLSNQPQHF. The CDR3, as DNA: TGTGCTAGTGGTTTGGTACTCGGTTTGAGCAATCAGCCCCAGCATTTT.

This chain joins TRBV7-9 and TRBJ2-1; 10 nucleotides line up with TRBD1. CDR3 length equals 15 residues. Trimming removed 5 bases from V and 5 bases from J; junction bases left unmatched: 6. Per germline, CDR1 SEHNR and CDR2 FQNEAQ (reference sequence). DNA of the CDR3: TGTGCCAGCAGCCTTACCGGGACAGGGGACAATGAGCAGTTCTTC. Its protein product is CASSLTGTGDNEQFF.

This chain joins TRBV9 and TRBJ2-1; 9 bases map to TRBD2. Trimming removed 4 bases from V and 8 bases from J; junction bases left unmatched: 10. Germline V CDR1 and CDR2: SGDLS, YYNGEE. CDR3 length: 15 residues. The CDR3 DNA reads TGTGCCAGCAGCCCTGGGACTAGCTTATTGGATGAGCAGTTCTTC. This gives the protein CASSPGTSLLDEQFF.

This clonotype showed up many times. The V and J genes are TRBV2 and TRBJ2-1; 8 bases agree with TRBD2. Per the germline V gene, CDR1 is SNHLY and CDR2 is FYNNEI. V lost 1 base and J lost 10; bases outside the gene matches: 12. CDR3 size: 16 residues. CDR3 in DNA: TGTGCCAGCAGTGAAGTCGCGGGGGGCGTTGAGTCGGAGCAGTTCTTC. Translation: CASSEVAGGVESEQFF.

V usage is TRBV19 and J usage is TRBJ2-1; TRBD2 is a possible D gene (5 bases). With 5 bases removed from V and 9 bases from J, the gap between germline ends came to 14 bases. Germline CDR1 reads LNHDA; CDR2 reads SQIVND (reference sequence). The CDR3 has 13 residues. In DNA form, the CDR3 reads TGTGCCAGTAGTGAGGGTTTCGGGCTTGAGCAGTTCTTC. This translates into CASSEGFGLEQFF.

The chain recombines TRBV5-1 with TRBJ1-1, with D perhaps matching TRBD1 (6 bases). V lost 1 base, J lost 0 bases, and 13 bases lay in between. The CDR3 has 16 amino acids. The germline V gene has CDR1 SGHRS and CDR2 YFSETQ. CDR3 in amino acids: CASSLHPNRVNTEAFF. The DNA for the CDR3 is TGCGCCAGCAGCTTGCACCCAAACAGGGTGAACACTGAAGCTTTCTTT.

This clonotype has ten or more counts. The gene calls are TRBV18 and TRBJ2-5; D perhaps matches TRBD1 (5 bases). This CDR3 region has 14 residues. The germline CDR1 and CDR2 sequences are KGHSH and LQKENI. V lost 0 bases and J 5 bases, leaving 10 bases between the germline ends. The CDR3 bases are TGTGCCAGCTCACCACCGAACAGGATTGAGACCCAGTACTTC. This gives the protein CASSPPNRIETQYF.

The chain carries TRBV2 and TRBJ2-1, with 9 bases lining up with TRBD1. V shed 10 bases and J 8 bases; nucleotides not matched to a gene: 18. This CDR3 is 16 amino acids long. CDR1 and CDR2 from the germline V gene are SNHLY and FYNNEI. CDR3 sequence (DNA): TGTGCCAACAGGGGGGGGGGACAGGGTGAGCGCGATGAGCAGTTCTTC. This translates into CANRGGGQGERDEQFF.

This chain links TRBV6-2 or TRBV6-3 with TRBJ2-3; a weak D match, TRBD1 (6 bases). Germline V gene data show CDR1 as MNHEY and CDR2 as SVGEGT. With 6 bases removed from V and 2 bases from J, the gap between germline ends came to 18 bases. CDR3 length: 16 residues. CDR3 sequence: CASRTAGVINTDTQYF. The CDR3 DNA follows: TGTGCCAGCAGGACAGCAGGGGTAATAAACACAGATACGCAGTATTTT.